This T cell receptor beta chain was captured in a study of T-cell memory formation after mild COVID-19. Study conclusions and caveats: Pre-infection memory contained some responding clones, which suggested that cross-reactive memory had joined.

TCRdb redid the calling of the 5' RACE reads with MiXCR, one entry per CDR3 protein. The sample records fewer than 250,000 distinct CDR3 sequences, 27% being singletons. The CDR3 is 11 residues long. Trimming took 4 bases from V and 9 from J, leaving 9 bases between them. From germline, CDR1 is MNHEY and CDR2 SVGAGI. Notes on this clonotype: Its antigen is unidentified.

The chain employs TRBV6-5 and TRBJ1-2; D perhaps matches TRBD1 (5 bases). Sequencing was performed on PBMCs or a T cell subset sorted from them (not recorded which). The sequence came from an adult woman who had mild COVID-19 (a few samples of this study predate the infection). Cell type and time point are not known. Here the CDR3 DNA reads TGTGCCAGCAGTTGGGGGGAGAGCTACACCTTC. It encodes CASSWGESYTF.